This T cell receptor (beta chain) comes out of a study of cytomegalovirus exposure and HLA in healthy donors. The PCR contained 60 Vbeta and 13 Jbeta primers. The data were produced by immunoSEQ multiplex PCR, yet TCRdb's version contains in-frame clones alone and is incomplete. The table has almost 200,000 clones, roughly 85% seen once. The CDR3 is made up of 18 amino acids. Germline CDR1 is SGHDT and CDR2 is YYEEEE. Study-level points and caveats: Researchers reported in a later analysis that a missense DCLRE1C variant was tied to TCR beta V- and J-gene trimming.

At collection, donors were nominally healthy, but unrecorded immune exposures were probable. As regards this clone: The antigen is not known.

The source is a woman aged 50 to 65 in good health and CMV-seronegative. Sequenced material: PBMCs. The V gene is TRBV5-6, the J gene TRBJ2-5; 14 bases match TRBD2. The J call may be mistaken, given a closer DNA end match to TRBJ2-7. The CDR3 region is CASSLAGLAGVSSYEQYF. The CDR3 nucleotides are TGTGCCAGCAGCTTAGCGGGACTAGCGGGAGTATCGTCCTACGAGCAGTACTTC.